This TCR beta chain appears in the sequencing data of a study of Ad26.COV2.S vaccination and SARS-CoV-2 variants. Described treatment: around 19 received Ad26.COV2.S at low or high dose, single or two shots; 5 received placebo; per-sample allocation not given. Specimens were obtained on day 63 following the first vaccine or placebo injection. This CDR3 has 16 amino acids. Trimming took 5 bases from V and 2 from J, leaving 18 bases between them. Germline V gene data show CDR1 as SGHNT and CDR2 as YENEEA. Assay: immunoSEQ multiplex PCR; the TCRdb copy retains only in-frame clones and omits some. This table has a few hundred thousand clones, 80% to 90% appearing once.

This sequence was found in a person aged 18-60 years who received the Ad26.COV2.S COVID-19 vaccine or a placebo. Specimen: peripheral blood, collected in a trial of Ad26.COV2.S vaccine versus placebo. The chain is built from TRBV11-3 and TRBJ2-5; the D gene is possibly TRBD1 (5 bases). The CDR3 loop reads CASSLPGVRTQETQYF. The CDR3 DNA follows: TGTGCCAGCAGCCTCCCCGGTGTCAGGACACAAGAGACCCAGTACTTC.